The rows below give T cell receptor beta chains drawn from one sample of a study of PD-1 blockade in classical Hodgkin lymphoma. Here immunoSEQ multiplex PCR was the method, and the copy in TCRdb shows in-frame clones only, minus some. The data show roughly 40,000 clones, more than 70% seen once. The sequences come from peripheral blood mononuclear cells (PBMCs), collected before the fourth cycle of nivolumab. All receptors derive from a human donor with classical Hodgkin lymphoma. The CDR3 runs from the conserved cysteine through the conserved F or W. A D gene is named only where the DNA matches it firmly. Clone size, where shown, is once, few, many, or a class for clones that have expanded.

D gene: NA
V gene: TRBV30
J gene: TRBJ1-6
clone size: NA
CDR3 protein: CAWSVFRTDYNSPLHF
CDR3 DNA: TGTGCCTGGAGTGTATTTCGGACAGACTATAATTCACCCCTCCACTTT

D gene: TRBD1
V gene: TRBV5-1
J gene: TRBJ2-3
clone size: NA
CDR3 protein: CASSTGQGSDTQYF
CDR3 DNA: TGCGCCAGCAGCACGGGACAGGGGTCAGATACGCAGTATTTT

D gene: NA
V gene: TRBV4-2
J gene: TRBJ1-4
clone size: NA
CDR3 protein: CASSQKQPRRGEKLFF
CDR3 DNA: TGTGCCAGCAGCCAAAAACAACCGAGACGGGGTGAAAAACTGTTTTTT

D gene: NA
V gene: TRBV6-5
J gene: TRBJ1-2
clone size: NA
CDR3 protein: CASSPDWGAGGYTF
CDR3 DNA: TGTGCCAGCAGCCCGGATTGGGGGGCGGGTGGCTACACCTTC

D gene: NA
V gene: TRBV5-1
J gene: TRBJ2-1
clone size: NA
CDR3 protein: CASSLGLGRLGQGQFF
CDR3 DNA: TGCGCCAGCAGCTTGGGGTTGGGCCGACTGGGCCAGGGGCAGTTCTTC

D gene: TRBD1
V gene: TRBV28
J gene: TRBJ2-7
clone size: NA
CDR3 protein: CASSLETGGYEQYF
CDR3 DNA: TGTGCCAGCAGTTTAGAGACAGGGGGCTACGAGCAGTACTTC

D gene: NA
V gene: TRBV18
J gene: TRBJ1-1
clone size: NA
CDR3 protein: CASSPTTGPLEAFF
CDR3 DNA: TGTGCCAGCTCACCAACAACAGGGCCCCTTGAAGCTTTCTTT

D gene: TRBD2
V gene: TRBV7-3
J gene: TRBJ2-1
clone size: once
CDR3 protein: CASSAGTSGTEQFF
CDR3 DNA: TGTGCCAGCAGCGCCGGGACTAGCGGCACTGAGCAGTTCTTC

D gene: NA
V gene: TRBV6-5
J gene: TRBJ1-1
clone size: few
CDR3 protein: CASSGELNTEAFF
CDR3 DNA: TGTGCCAGCAGCGGAGAATTGAACACTGAAGCTTTCTTT

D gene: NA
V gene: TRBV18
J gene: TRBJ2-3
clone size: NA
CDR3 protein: CASSPGGARTDTQYF
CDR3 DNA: TGTGCCAGCTCACCCGGCGGGGCCCGCACAGATACGCAGTATTTT

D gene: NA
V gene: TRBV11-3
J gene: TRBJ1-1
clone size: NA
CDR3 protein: CASSVLASTEAFF
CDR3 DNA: TGTGCCAGCAGCGTTCTGGCCTCCACTGAAGCTTTCTTT

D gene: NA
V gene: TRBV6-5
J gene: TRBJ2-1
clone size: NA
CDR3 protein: CASRRDTYNEQFF
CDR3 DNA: TGTGCCAGCCGCCGGGACACTTACAATGAGCAGTTCTTC

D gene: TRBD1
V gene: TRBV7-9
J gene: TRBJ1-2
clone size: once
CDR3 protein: CASSSQGTGDNYGYTF
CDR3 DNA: TGTGCCAGCAGCTCACAAGGGACAGGGGATAATTATGGCTACACCTTC

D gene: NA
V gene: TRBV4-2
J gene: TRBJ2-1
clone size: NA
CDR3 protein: CASSQGGGDEQFF
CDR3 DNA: TGTGCCAGCAGCCAAGGAGGAGGGGATGAGCAGTTCTTC

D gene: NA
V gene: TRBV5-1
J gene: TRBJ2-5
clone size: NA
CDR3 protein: CASSLGSGREAQYF
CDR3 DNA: TGCGCCAGCAGCTTGGGGTCAGGTAGAGAGGCCCAGTACTTC

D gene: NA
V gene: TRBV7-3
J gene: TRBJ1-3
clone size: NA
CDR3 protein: CASSLRATISGNTIYF
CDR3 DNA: TGTGCCAGCAGCTTAAGGGCGACTATCTCTGGAAACACCATATATTTT

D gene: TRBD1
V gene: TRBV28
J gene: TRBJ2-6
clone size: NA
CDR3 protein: CASDGQGASGANVLTF
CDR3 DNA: TGTGCCAGTGACGGACAGGGGGCGTCAGGGGCCAACGTCCTGACTTTC

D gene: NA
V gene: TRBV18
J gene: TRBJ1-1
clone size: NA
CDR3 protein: CASSPNSGRTEAFF
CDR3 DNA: TGTGCCAGCTCACCAAACTCAGGTCGAACTGAAGCTTTCTTT

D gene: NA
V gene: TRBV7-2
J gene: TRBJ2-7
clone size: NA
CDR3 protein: CASSLNPDGEQYF
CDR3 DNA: TGTGCCAGCAGCTTAAACCCGGACGGGGAGCAGTACTTC

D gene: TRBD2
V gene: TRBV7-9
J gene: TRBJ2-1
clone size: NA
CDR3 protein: CASSQRTSGDYNEQFF
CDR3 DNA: TGTGCCAGCAGCCAAAGGACTAGCGGGGACTACAATGAGCAGTTCTTC

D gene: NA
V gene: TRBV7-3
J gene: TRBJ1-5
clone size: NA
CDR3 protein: CASSLSSNQPQHF
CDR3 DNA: TGTGCCAGCAGCTTATCATCGAATCAGCCCCAGCATTTT

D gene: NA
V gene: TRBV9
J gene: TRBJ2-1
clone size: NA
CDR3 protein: CASSVTALSYNEQFF
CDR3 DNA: TGTGCCAGCAGCGTGACAGCTTTATCCTACAATGAGCAGTTCTTC

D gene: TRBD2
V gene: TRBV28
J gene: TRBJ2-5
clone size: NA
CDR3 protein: CASSSGGPQETQYF
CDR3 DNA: TGTGCCAGTTCCAGCGGGGGGCCCCAAGAGACCCAGTACTTC

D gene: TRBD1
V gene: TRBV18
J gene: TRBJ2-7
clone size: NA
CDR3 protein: CASSLGQGTLYEQYF
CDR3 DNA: TGTGCCAGCTCATTAGGACAGGGGACCTTATACGAGCAGTACTTC

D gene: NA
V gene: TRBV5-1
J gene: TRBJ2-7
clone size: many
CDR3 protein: CASSLVRRDEQYF
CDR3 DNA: TGCGCCAGCAGCTTAGTCCGGCGAGACGAGCAGTACTTC

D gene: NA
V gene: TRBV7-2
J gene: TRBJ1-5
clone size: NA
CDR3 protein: CASSLVGLSNQPQHF
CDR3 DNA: TGTGCCAGCAGCTTAGTAGGACTAAGCAATCAGCCCCAGCATTTT

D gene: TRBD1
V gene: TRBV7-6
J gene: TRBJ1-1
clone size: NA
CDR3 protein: CASSLLPRQGNMNTEAFF
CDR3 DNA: TGTGCCAGCAGCTTATTACCCCGACAGGGGAACATGAACACTGAAGCTTTCTTT

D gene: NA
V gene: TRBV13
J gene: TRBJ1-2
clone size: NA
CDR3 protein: CASSSSDHYGYTF
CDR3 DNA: TGTGCCAGCAGCTCCTCAGATCACTATGGCTACACCTTC

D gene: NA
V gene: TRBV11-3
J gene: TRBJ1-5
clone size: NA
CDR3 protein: CASSLGAGVGQPQHF
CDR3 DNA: TGTGCCAGCAGTTTAGGGGCAGGGGTCGGACAGCCCCAGCATTTT

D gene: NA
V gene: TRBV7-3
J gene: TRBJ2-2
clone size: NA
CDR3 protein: CASSLYGINTGELFF
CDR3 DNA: TGTGCCAGCAGCTTATATGGGATAAACACCGGGGAGCTGTTTTTT

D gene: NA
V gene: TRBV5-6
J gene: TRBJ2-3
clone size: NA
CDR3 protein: CASSPLLGSTDTQYF
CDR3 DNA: TGTGCCAGCAGCCCGCTCCTGGGGAGCACAGATACGCAGTATTTT

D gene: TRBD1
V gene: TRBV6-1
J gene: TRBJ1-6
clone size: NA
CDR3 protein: CASRLQGTLHF
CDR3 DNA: TGTGCCAGCAGGTTACAGGGGACCCTCCACTTT

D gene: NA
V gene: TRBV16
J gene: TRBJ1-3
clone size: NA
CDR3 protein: CASIRGSAGNTIYF
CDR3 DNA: TGTGCCAGCATAAGGGGGTCGGCTGGAAACACCATATATTTT

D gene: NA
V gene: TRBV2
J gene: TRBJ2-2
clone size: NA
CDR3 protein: CTSRLTGELFF
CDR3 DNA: TGTACCAGCAGGCTTACCGGGGAGCTGTTTTTT

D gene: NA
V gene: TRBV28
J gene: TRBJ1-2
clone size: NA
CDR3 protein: CASRALGGAEGYTF
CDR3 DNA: TGTGCCAGCAGAGCCCTCGGGGGGGCGGAAGGCTACACCTTC

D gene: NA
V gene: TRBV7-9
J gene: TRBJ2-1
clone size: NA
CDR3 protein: CASSLRKGGNEQFF
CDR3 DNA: TGTGCCAGCAGCTTACGGAAGGGGGGCAATGAGCAGTTCTTC

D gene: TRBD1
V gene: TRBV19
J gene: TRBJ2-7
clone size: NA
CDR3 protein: CASTTRAGGISEQYF
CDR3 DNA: TGTGCCAGTACCACTCGGGCAGGGGGTATCTCCGAGCAGTACTTC

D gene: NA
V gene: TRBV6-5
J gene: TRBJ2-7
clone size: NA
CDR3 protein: CASSYSTGYEQYF
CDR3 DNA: TGTGCCAGCAGTTACTCGACAGGTTACGAGCAGTACTTC

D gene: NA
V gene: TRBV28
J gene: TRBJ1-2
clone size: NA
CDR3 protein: CASSPHGGGYYGYTF
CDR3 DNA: TGTGCCAGCAGCCCTCACGGCGGGGGATACTATGGCTACACCTTC

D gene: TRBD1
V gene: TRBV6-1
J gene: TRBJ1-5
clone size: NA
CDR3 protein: CASSEAFGTDSNQPQHF
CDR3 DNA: TGTGCCAGCAGTGAAGCTTTTGGGACAGATAGCAATCAGCCCCAGCATTTT

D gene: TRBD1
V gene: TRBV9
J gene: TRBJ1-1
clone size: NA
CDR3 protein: CASSLGTANTEAFF
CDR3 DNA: TGTGCCAGCAGCCTGGGGACAGCGAACACTGAAGCTTTCTTT

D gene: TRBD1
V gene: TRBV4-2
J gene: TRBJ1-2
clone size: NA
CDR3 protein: CASSRGQGDYGYTF
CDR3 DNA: TGTGCCAGCAGCCGAGGACAGGGCGACTATGGCTACACCTTC

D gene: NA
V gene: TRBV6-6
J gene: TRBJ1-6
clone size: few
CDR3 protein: CASSYSTVNSPLHF
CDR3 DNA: TGTGCCAGCAGTTACTCGACAGTTAATTCACCCCTCCACTTT

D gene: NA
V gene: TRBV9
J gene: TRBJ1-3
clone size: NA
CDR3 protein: CASSPRTTGDTIYF
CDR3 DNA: TGTGCCAGCAGCCCCCGGACTACGGGGGACACCATATATTTT

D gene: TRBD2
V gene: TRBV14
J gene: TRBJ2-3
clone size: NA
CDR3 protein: CASSQVAGGLADTQYF
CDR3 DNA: TGTGCCAGCAGTCAAGTAGCGGGGGGGCTGGCAGATACGCAGTATTTT

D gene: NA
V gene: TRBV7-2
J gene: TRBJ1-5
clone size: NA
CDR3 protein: CASSLGGLLKQPQHF
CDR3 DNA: TGTGCCAGCAGCTTAGGGGGACTGCTTAAGCAGCCCCAGCATTTT